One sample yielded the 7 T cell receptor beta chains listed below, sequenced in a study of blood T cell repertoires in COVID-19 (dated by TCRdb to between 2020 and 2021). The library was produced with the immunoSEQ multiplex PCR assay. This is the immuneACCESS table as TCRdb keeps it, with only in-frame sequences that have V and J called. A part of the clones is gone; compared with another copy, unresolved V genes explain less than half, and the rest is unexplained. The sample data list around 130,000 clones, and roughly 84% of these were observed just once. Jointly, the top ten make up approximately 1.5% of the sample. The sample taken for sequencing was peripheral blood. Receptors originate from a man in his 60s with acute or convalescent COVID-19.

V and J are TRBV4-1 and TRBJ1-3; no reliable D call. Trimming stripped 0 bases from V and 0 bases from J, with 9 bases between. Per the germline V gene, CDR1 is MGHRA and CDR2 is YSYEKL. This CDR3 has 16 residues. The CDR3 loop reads CASSQDLTVSGNTIYF. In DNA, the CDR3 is TGCGCCAGCAGCCAAGATCTAACGGTCTCTGGAAACACCATATATTTT.

Written as DNA, the CDR3 is TGTGCCAGCAAGATAGCGGGAGGCCCCTACAATGAGCAGTTCTTC. Amino acids: CASKIAGGPYNEQFF. The chain joins TRBV6-5 to TRBJ2-1; 10 bases agree with TRBD2. Trimming removed 7 bases from V and 2 bases from J; junction bases left unmatched: 5. This CDR3 has 15 residues. Germline-derived CDR1 and CDR2 are MNHEY and SVGAGI.

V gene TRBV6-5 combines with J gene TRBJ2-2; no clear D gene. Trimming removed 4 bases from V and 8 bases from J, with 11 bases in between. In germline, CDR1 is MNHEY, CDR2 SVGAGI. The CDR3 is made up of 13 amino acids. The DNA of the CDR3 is TGTGCCAGCAGTTTCCGTAGAGTTGGGGAGCTGTTTTTT. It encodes CASSFRRVGELFF.

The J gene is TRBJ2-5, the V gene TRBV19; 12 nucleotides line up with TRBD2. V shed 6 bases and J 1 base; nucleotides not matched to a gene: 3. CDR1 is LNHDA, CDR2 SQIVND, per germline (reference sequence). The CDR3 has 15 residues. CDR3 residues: CASSRTSGVQETQYF. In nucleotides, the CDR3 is TGTGCCAGTAGCCGGACTAGCGGGGTCCAAGAGACCCAGTACTTC.

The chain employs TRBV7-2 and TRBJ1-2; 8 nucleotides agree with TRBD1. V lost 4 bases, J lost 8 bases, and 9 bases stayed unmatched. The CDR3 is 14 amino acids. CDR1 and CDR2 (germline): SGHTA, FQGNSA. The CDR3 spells CASSYASGGRGYTF. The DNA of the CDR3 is TGTGCCAGCAGCTACGCCTCAGGGGGCAGGGGCTACACCTTC. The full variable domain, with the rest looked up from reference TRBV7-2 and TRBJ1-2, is GAGVSQSPSNKVTEKGKDVELRCDPISGHTALYWYRQSLGQGLEFLIYFQGNSAPDKSGLPSDRFSAERTGGSVSTLTIQRTQQEDSAVYLCASSYASGGRGYTFGSGTRLTVV.

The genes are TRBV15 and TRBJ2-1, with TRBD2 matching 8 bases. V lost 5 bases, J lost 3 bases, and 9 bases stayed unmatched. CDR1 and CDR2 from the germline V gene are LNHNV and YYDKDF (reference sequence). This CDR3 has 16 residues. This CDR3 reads CATSAPGTRGYNEQFF. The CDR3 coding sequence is TGTGCCACCAGCGCCCCCGGGACTAGAGGCTACAATGAGCAGTTCTTC.

CDR3 in DNA: TGTGCCAGCAGCTTACGGGAGGGACGGAAGCAGCCCCAGCATTTT. Residues: CASSLREGRKQPQHF. This sequence joins TRBV7-8 and TRBJ1-5; tentative D call: TRBD1 (5 bases). The CDR3 has 15 residues. The ends were cut back, 2 bases at V and 7 bases at J, with 15 bases in the middle. Per germline, CDR1 SGHVS and CDR2 FQNEAQ.